This entry lists 16 T cell receptor beta chains sequenced from one sample in a study of T-cell memory formation after mild COVID-19. TCRdb reprocessed the 5' RACE reads via MiXCR and lists one record per CDR3 protein. Of around 210,000 distinct CDR3 sequences listed, just over 9.5% are singletons. Material: PBMCs or a T cell subset sorted from them (not recorded which). The receptors were gathered from a man between 18 and 29 years old who had mild COVID-19 (a few samples of this study predate the infection). Cell type and time point are not known.

The chain is built from TRBV9 and TRBJ2-3; 7 nucleotides agree with TRBD2. CDR3 size: 16 residues. CDR1 and CDR2 from the germline V gene are SGDLS and YYNGEE. V was pared by 0 bases and J by 4 bases, with 8 bases of the junction left unmatched. The CDR3 bases are TGTGCCAGCAGCGTAGCAAGGACTAGAGGCCCAGATACGCAGTATTTT. This translates into CASSVARTRGPDTQYF. Drawing the rest from reference TRBV9 and TRBJ2-3, the complete variable domain is DSGVTQTPKHLITATGQRVTLRCSPRSGDLSVYWYQQSLDQGLQFLIQYYNGEERAKGNILERFSAQQFPDLHSELNLSSLELGDSALYFCASSVARTRGPDTQYFGPGTRLTVL.

This clonotype was observed a few times. The V gene is TRBV9, the J gene TRBJ2-2; 11 bases agree with TRBD1. Per the germline V gene, CDR1 is SGDLS and CDR2 is YYNGEE. CDR3 length: 15 residues. The V segment lost 4 bases and the J segment 5 bases; nucleotides outside the gene matches: 4. This chain's CDR3 is CASSWDRGWTGELFF. The CDR3 DNA sequence: TGTGCCAGCAGCTGGGACAGGGGGTGGACCGGGGAGCTGTTTTTT.

The J gene is TRBJ1-5, the V gene TRBV2; unclear D gene. The germline gives CDR1 SNHLY, CDR2 FYNNEI. Trimming took 5 bases from V and 1 from J, leaving 12 bases between them. The CDR3 runs to 15 residues. The CDR3: CASSPQLTSNQPQHF. CDR3 sequence (DNA): TGTGCCAGCAGTCCCCAGTTAACAAGCAATCAGCCCCAGCATTTT.

This clonotype was recorded a few times. The chain is built from TRBV5-1 and TRBJ2-1; D is possibly TRBD2 (6 bases). The CDR3 is 15 amino acids. V was pared by 0 bases and J by 1 base, with 8 bases between. CDR1 is SGHRS, CDR2 YFSETQ, per germline. CDR3 protein: CASSLGGISYNEQFF. The CDR3 DNA follows: TGCGCCAGCAGCTTGGGCGGGATTTCCTACAATGAGCAGTTCTTC. The full variable domain, its missing parts supplied by reference TRBV5-1 and TRBJ2-1, is KAGVTQTPRYLIKTRGQQVTLSCSPISGHRSVSWYQQTPGQGLQFLFEYFSETQRNKGNFPGRFSGRQFSNSRSEMNVSTLELGDSALYLCASSLGGISYNEQFFGPGTRLTVL.

This clonotype was recorded a few times. The rearrangement joins TRBV12-3 or TRBV12-4 to TRBJ1-6, with TRBD1 as a possible D gene (5 bases). The CDR3 has 14 residues. V lost 6 bases and J 6 bases, leaving 12 bases between the germline ends. This CDR3 is CASRLHGANSPLHF. The CDR3 DNA reads TGTGCCAGCAGGTTGCACGGGGCTAATTCACCCCTCCACTTT.

The rearrangement joins TRBV10-3 to TRBJ1-1; D is perhaps TRBD1 (5 bases). V gave up 4 bases and J gave up 4 bases, with 13 bases separating them. Germline V gene lookup returns CDR1 ENHRY and CDR2 SYGVKD. The CDR3 is 14 residues long. The CDR3 sequence: CAISAGEGFTEAFF. Written as DNA, the CDR3 is TGTGCCATCAGTGCGGGGGAGGGGTTCACTGAAGCTTTCTTT.

This clonotype was detected ten times or more. The J gene is TRBJ2-7, the V gene TRBV7-2, with 11 bases aligning to TRBD1. Germline lookup yields CDR1 SGHTA and CDR2 FQGNSA. The CDR3 covers 15 residues. V shed 5 bases, J shed 3 bases, and the junction held 6 bases outside the gene matches. CDR3 sequence reads: CASSVGGTGGYEQYF. CDR3 DNA: TGTGCCAGCAGCGTTGGGGGGACAGGGGGCTACGAGCAGTACTTC. Full variable domain (remainder filled in from reference TRBV7-2 and TRBJ2-7): GAGVSQSPSNKVTEKGKDVELRCDPISGHTALYWYRQSLGQGLEFLIYFQGNSAPDKSGLPSDRFSAERTGGSVSTLTIQRTQQEDSAVYLCASSVGGTGGYEQYFGPGTRLTVT.

The V and J genes are TRBV11-3 and TRBJ2-1; possibly TRBD1 or TRBD2 for D (6 bases each). The CDR3 has 11 amino acids. Trimming took 4 bases from V and 11 from J, leaving 9 bases between them. Germline-derived CDR1 and CDR2 are SGHNT and YENEEA. CDR3 bases: TGTGCCAGCAGCTCGGGGGCGAAGCAGTTCTTC. Protein: CASSSGAKQFF.

J is TRBJ1-2 and V is TRBV3-1; D not resolved. The V gene lost 1 base and the J gene lost 8 bases, with 11 bases spanning the gap. The CDR3 spans 13 residues. Germline CDR1 and CDR2: LGHDT and YNNKEL (reference sequence). CDR3 DNA sequence: TGTGCCAGCAGCCAAGGCACTCTCCAGGGCTACACCTTC. It encodes CASSQGTLQGYTF.

A few counts support this clonotype. V and J are TRBV7-3 and TRBJ2-1, with D tentatively TRBD1 (7 bases). This CDR3 comprises 16 residues. The V and J ends lost 4 bases and 4 bases respectively, with 17 bases between them. Germline CDR1 is SGHTA and CDR2 is FQGTGA. The CDR3 DNA sequence: TGTGCCAGCAGCTCTGGAGGGACAGAGCTTTACAATGAGCAGTTCTTC. Its translation is CASSSGGTELYNEQFF.

The sample holds a few counts of this clonotype. This sequence joins TRBV3-1 and TRBJ2-5; D is tentatively TRBD1 or TRBD2 (5 bases each). Germline CDR1 and CDR2: LGHDT and YNNKEL (reference sequence). CDR3 length: 14 residues. Trimming left V 3 bases short and J 4 bases short, with 12 bases between. In nucleotides, the CDR3 is TGTGCCAGCAGCCACCAGGGTGGAGGAGAGACCCAGTACTTC. It translates to CASSHQGGGETQYF.

The V call is TRBV19, the J call TRBJ1-2; tentatively, D is TRBD1 (6 bases). Trimming removed 6 bases at V and 6 bases at J, with 20 bases between. From germline, CDR1 is LNHDA and CDR2 SQIVND (reference sequence). This CDR3 is 15 amino acids long. CDR3 nucleotide sequence: TGTGCCAGTAGCGATCCCTCGACGGGGGCGAATGGCTACACCTTC. This codes for CASSDPSTGANGYTF.

The V gene is TRBV7-9, the J gene TRBJ1-1, with unresolved D. Trimming cost V 5 bases and J 1 base, with 14 bases left between them. Germline values: CDR1 SEHNR, CDR2 FQNEAQ (reference sequence). The CDR3 covers 15 residues. This CDR3 is CASSPSLAKNTEAFF. Here the CDR3 DNA reads TGTGCCAGCAGCCCCTCCTTGGCCAAGAACACTGAAGCTTTCTTT.

As DNA, the CDR3 is TGCAGTGCTAGAAGGGGGGCTCCGAACACTGAAGCTTTCTTT. Translation gives CSARRGAPNTEAFF. The chain joins TRBV20-1 to TRBJ1-1, with D perhaps TRBD1 (6 bases). Germline V gene sequence: CDR1 DFQATT, CDR2 SNEGSKA (reference sequence). The CDR3 has 14 residues. Trimming cost V 2 bases and J 1 base, with 11 bases left between them.

The chain recombines TRBV3-1 with TRBJ1-2; a weak D match, TRBD1 (6 bases). Per germline, CDR1 LGHDT and CDR2 YNNKEL (reference sequence). The V and J ends lost 1 base and 8 bases respectively, with 14 bases between them. The CDR3 loop spans 14 amino acids. Written as DNA, the CDR3 is TGTGCCAGCAGCCAAGCCAGGGGCGCGGAGGGCTACACCTTC. The encoded protein is CASSQARGAEGYTF.

This clonotype was counted many times. The chain joins TRBV6-5 to TRBJ2-3; D possibly corresponds to TRBD1 (6 bases). From germline, CDR1 is MNHEY and CDR2 SVGAGI. The germline V and J ends were trimmed by 2 bases and 5 bases, with 11 bases remaining between them. This CDR3 contains 14 residues. The CDR3 region is CASSYLGAGDTQYF. DNA for the CDR3: TGTGCCAGCAGTTACCTGGGGGCCGGAGATACGCAGTATTTT.